This T cell receptor (beta chain) derives from a study of T cell repertoires in cytomegalovirus infection. MiXCR, applied by TCRdb to the reads, yields one record per CDR3 protein. Seen here are more than 500,000 distinct CDR3 sequences, approximately 17% observed once, and the top ten hold more than 20%. There are a few counts of this clonotype. The CDR3 is 13 residues long. V was pared by 6 bases and J by 9 bases, with 8 bases of the junction left unmatched. The germline V gene has CDR1 SGHTA and CDR2 FQGTGA. The TCR was taken from a human donor in good health (CMV status not recorded). Some clones in this sample may be carry-over from other donors' samples. The J gene is TRBJ2-1, the V gene TRBV7-3, with 7 bases matching TRBD1. The sequenced sample was CD8+ T cells from PBMCs. For the CDR3, the DNA is TGTGCCAGCAGGCAGGGGGTCGGTAGTGAGCAGTTCTTC. This translates into CASRQGVGSEQFF.